Each of the 13 T cell receptor beta chains below was sequenced from the same sample in a study of T cell responses to AZD1222 COVID-19 vaccine. Profiled with immunoSEQ multiplex PCR; TCRdb holds only in-frame clones, not every one. Of 90,000 to 100,000 clones in the sample, roughly 90% were seen once. Sequenced material: peripheral blood, taken 28 days after the second AZD1222 dose. These receptor sequences come from an adult who received the AZD1222 COVID-19 vaccine.

The chain combines TRBV5-1 with TRBJ2-3; no reliable D call. CDR1 and CDR2 (germline): SGHRS, YFSETQ. This CDR3 has 16 amino acids. Trimming stripped 0 bases from V and 5 bases from J, with 16 bases between. CDR3 protein: CASSLEVRLSGDTQYF. The CDR3 DNA reads as TGCGCCAGCAGCTTGGAGGTCAGGCTTTCCGGAGATACGCAGTATTTT.

The V gene is TRBV5-5, the J gene TRBJ1-3; no definite D call. This CDR3 comprises 16 residues. V lost 1 base and J lost 0, with 11 bases in between. CDR1 is SGHKS and CDR2 is YYEKEE in the germline V gene (reference sequence). Written as DNA, the CDR3 is TGTGCCAGCAGCTTGCTACAGCAGAGCTCTGGAAACACCATATATTTT. Encoded protein: CASSLLQQSSGNTIYF.

CDR3 protein: CASSLVSGSTTTGELFF. CDR3 bases: TGTGCCAGCAGCTTAGTCTCGGGTAGCACGACCACCGGGGAGCTGTTTTTT. V gene TRBV7-6 combines with J gene TRBJ2-2; no definite D call. CDR1 is SGHVS and CDR2 is FNYEAQ in the germline V gene. V lost 1 base and J lost 4, with 16 bases in between. The CDR3 is 17 residues long.

The chain is built from TRBV19 and TRBJ1-2; D gene uncertain. V was trimmed by 3 bases and J by 7 bases, leaving 12 bases between them. In germline, CDR1 is LNHDA, CDR2 SQIVND (reference sequence). The CDR3 extends over 13 amino acids. The CDR3, as DNA: TGTGCCAGTAGTATCCTCCTCCCTCCTGGCTACACCTTC. Translating gives CASSILLPPGYTF.

The gene calls are TRBV28 and TRBJ1-2; no clear D. Trimming cost V 5 bases and J 4 bases, with 8 bases left between them. The germline V gene encodes CDR1 MDHEN and CDR2 SYDVKM. The CDR3 runs 12 residues. CDR3 residues: CASSAAIYGYTF. The CDR3 coding sequence is TGTGCCAGCAGTGCAGCTATCTATGGCTACACCTTC.

This chain uses TRBV7-2 with TRBJ2-3, with 13 bases identical to TRBD2. Per germline, CDR1 SGHTA and CDR2 FQGNSA. V was clipped by 4 bases and J by 2 bases; unmatched bases: 3. The CDR3 spans 16 residues. This chain's CDR3 is CASSSGLAGITDTQYF. As DNA, the CDR3 is TGTGCCAGCAGCTCGGGACTAGCGGGAATCACAGATACGCAGTATTTT.

The V call is TRBV27, the J call TRBJ2-7; unclear D gene. CDR1 and CDR2 from the germline V gene are MNHEY and SMNVEV (reference sequence). V was clipped by 1 base and J by 3 bases, with 7 bases between them. The CDR3 has 13 residues. The CDR3 nucleotides are TGTGCCAGCAGTTTATTGGTCTTCTACGAGCAGTACTTC. This encodes CASSLLVFYEQYF.

CDR3 sequence: CASSITSSTDTQYF. CDR3 DNA: TGTGCCAGCAGCATCACTAGCAGCACAGATACGCAGTATTTT. This rearrangement joins TRBV9 to TRBJ2-3; possible D gene TRBD2, 6 bases. The CDR3 has 14 amino acids. From germline, CDR1 is SGDLS and CDR2 YYNGEE. V gave up 4 bases and J gave up 0 bases, with 9 bases separating them.

The rearrangement joins TRBV10-3 to TRBJ1-3; no reliable D call. The CDR3 loop spans 14 amino acids. Germline values: CDR1 ENHRY, CDR2 SYGVKD. V gave up 2 bases and J gave up 0 bases, with 5 bases separating them. CDR3 loop: CAISEAFSGNTIYF. The DNA for the CDR3 is TGTGCCATCAGTGAGGCCTTCTCTGGAAACACCATATATTTT.

With regard to this clone: Within the sample, other DNA sequences also encode this same CDR3. The chain carries TRBV18 and TRBJ2-3; tentatively, D is TRBD2 (6 bases). V lost 3 bases and J lost 2, with 12 bases in between. Germline V gene lookup returns CDR1 KGHSH and CDR2 LQKENI. CDR3 size: 15 residues. The CDR3 nucleotides are TGTGCCAGCTCACCTGGCGGGGCCTCCACAGATACGCAGTATTTT. It translates to CASSPGGASTDTQYF.

This clone was observed once. The V call is TRBV11-2, the J call TRBJ2-1; D is unresolved. From germline, CDR1 is SGHAT and CDR2 FQNNGV. Trimming took 5 bases from V and 10 from J, leaving 12 bases between them. This CDR3 is 12 amino acids long. The CDR3 loop reads CASSLQTREQFF. CDR3 bases: TGTGCCAGCAGCCTACAGACTCGGGAGCAGTTCTTC.

V and J are TRBV19 and TRBJ2-3; D gene unclear. The V end lost 3 bases, the J end lost 6 bases, and 13 bases lay between the germline ends. Germline assignment: CDR1 LNHDA and CDR2 SQIVND (reference sequence). This CDR3 spans 14 amino acids. The CDR3 sequence is CASSMITGRDTQYF. CDR3 DNA: TGTGCCAGTAGTATGATCACCGGAAGGGATACGCAGTATTTT. Full variable domain (rest looked up from reference TRBV19 and TRBJ2-3): DGGITQSPKYLFRKEGQNVTLSCEQNLNHDAMYWYRQDPGQGLRLIYYSQIVNDFQKGDIAEGYSVSREKKESFPLTVTSAQKNPTAFYLCASSMITGRDTQYFGPGTRLTVL.

The chain combines TRBV11-2 with TRBJ1-3; D is uncertain. The ends were cut back, 1 base at V and 0 bases at J, with 13 bases in the middle. This CDR3 region has 17 residues. CDR1 and CDR2 from the germline V gene are SGHAT and FQNNGV. The CDR3 is CASSLASGMDSGNTIYF. CDR3 in DNA: TGTGCCAGCAGCTTAGCTTCGGGGATGGACTCTGGAAACACCATATATTTT. Full variable domain (outside the CDR3, taken from reference TRBV11-2 and TRBJ1-3): EAGVAQSPRYKIIEKRQSVAFWCNPISGHATLYWYQQILGQGPKLLIQFQNNGVVDDSQLPKDRFSAERLKGVDSTLKIQPAKLEDSAVYLCASSLASGMDSGNTIYFGEGSWLTVV.